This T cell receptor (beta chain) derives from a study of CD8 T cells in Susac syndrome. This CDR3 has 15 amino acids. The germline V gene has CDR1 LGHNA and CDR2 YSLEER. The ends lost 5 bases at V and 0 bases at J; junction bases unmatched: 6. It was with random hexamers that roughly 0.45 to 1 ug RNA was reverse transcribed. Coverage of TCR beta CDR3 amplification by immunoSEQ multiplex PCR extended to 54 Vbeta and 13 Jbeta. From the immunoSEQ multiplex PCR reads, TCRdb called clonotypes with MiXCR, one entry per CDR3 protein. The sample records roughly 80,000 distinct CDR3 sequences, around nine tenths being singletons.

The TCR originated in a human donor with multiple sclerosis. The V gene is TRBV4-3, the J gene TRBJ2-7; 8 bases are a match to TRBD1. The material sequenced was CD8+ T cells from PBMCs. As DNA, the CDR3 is TGCGCCAGCAGCTCCGGGACAGGTTCCTCCTACGAGCAGTACTTC. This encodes CASSSGTGSSYEQYF.